A single TCR beta chain is shown here with its context. Its antigen remains unidentified. The same CDR3 is also encoded by other DNA sequences in this sample. Here immunoSEQ multiplex PCR was the method, and the copy in TCRdb shows in-frame clones only, minus some. Here the sample spans millions of clones, 85% to 95% being singletons. The data were obtained in a study of shared clonotypes between healthy human individuals. Study-wide findings and caveats: Depth was large, yet rarefaction showed that sorted-subset sequencing was incomplete. Generation probability values for non-shared clonotypes were lower than those for clonotypes shared by all four donors. Across a handful of donors, naive CD4 shared roughly 5%, naive CD8 3% to 3.5%, memory CD4 more than 2%, memory CD8 0.4% to 0.5%. Represented genetic and exposure-history diversity was restricted by having few donors.

The V and J ends lost 4 bases and 2 bases respectively, with 7 bases between them. In germline, CDR1 is SNHLY, CDR2 FYNNEI. The CDR3 consists of 13 residues. Sequencing was carried out using naive CD4+ T cells sorted from blood. The subset was: CD45RA+ positively selected. The rearrangement uses TRBV2 and TRBJ2-3, with unresolved D. This receptor was identified in a man between 18 and 35 years old in good health. The CDR3 here is CASSVGYTDTQYF. The CDR3 region has the DNA TGTGCCAGCAGTGTTGGATACACAGATACGCAGTATTTT.